This T cell receptor beta chain derives from a study of blood T cell repertoires in COVID-19. It was during active infection that Seattle patients were enrolled and then longitudinally followed. Measured with immunoSEQ multiplex PCR; TCRdb has only the in-frame clones, and not every one. The repertoire holds hundreds of thousands of clones, with about 91% as singletons. The CDR3 runs to 14 residues. The germline gives CDR1 MNHEY, CDR2 SMNVEV (reference sequence). The junction had 4 bases not matched to a gene; V was cut back by 4 bases and J by 6 bases. Sequencing input: peripheral blood. The chain employs TRBV27 and TRBJ2-2; 8 bases map to TRBD1. The receptor comes from a woman aged 45-65 years with COVID-19, enrolled during active disease. The DNA of the CDR3 is TGTGCCAGCAGTTCCGGACAGGGCTCCGGGGAGCTGTTTTTT. It yields the protein CASSSGQGSGELFF.